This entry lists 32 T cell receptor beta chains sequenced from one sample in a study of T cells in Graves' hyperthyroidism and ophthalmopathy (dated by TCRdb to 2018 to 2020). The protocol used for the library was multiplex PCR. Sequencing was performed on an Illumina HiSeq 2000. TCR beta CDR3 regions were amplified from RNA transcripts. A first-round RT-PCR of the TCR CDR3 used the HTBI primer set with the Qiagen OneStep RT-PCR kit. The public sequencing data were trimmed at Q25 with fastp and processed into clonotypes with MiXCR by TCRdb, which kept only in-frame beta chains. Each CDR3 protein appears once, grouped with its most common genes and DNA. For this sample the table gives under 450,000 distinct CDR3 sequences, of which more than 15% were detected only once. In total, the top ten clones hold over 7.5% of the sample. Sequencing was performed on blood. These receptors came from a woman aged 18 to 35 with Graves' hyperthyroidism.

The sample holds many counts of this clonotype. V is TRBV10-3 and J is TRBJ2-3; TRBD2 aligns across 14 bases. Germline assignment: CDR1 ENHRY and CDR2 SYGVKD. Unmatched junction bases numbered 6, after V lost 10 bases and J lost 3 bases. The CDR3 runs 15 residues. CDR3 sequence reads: CATLTSGGGTDTQYF. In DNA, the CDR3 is TGTGCCACCCTGACTAGCGGGGGGGGTACAGATACGCAGTATTTT.

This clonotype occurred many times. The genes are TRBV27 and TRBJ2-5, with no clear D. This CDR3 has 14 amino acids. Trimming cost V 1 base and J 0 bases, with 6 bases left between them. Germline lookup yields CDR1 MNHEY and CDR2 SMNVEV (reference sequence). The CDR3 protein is CASSLLGYQETQYF. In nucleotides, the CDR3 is TGTGCCAGCAGTTTATTGGGGTACCAAGAGACCCAGTACTTC.

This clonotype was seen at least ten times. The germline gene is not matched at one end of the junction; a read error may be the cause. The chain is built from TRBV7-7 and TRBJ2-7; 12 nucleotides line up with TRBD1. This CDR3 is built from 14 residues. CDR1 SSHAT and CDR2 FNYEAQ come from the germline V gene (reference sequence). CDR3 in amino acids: CASSPGQGANEQYF. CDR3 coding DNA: TGTGCTAGCAGCCCGGGACAGGGGGCCAACGAGCAGTACTTC.

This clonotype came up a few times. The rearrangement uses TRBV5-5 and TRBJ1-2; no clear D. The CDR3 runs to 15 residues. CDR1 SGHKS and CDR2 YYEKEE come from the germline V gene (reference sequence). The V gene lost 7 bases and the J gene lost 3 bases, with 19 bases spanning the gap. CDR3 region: CASSARGLKDYGYTF. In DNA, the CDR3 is TGTGCCAGCTCGGCTAGAGGCCTAAAGGACTATGGCTACACCTTC.

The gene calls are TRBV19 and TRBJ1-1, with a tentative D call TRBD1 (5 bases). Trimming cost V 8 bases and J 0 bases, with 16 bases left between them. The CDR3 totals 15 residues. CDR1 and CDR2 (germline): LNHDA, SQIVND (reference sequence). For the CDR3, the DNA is TGTGCCAGTTCTACACCGCAGGGTTTGAACACTGAAGCTTTCTTT. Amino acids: CASSTPQGLNTEAFF.

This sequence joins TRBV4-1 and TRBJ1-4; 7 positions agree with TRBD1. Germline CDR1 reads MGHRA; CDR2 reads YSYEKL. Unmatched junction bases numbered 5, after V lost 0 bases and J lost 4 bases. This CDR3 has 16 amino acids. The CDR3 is CASSQDWTGLNEKLFF. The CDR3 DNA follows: TGCGCCAGCAGCCAAGACTGGACAGGCCTTAATGAAAAACTGTTTTTT.

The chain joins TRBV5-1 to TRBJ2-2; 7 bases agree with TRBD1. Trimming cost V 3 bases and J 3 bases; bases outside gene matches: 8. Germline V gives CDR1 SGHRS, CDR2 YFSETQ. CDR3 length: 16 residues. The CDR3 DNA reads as TGCGCCAGCAGCTCGGACGAGGGGGCCTACACCGGGGAGCTGTTTTTT. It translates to CASSSDEGAYTGELFF.

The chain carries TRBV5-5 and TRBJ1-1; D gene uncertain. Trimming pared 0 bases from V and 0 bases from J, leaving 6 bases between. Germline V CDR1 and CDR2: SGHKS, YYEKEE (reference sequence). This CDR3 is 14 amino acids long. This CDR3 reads CASSLDEVNTEAFF. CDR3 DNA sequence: TGTGCCAGCAGCTTGGATGAGGTGAACACTGAAGCTTTCTTT.

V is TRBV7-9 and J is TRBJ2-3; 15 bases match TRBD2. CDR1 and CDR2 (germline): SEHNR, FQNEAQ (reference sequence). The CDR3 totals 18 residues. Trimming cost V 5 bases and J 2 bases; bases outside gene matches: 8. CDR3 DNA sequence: TGTGCCAGCAGCCCGGGACTAGCGGGGGGAAGGAACACAGATACGCAGTATTTT. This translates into CASSPGLAGGRNTDTQYF.

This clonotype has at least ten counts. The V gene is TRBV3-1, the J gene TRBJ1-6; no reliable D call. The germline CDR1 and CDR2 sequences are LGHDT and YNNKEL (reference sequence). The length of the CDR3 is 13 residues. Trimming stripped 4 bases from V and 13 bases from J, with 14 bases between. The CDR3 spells CASSPTTRNPLHF. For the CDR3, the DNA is TGTGCCAGCAGCCCTACGACCCGGAATCCCCTCCACTTT.

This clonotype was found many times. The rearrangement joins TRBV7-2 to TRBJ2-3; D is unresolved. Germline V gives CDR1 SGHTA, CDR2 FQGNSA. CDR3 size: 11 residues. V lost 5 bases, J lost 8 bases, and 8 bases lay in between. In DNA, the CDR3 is TGTGCCAGCAGCGCCCTGGGTACGCAGTATTTT. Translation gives CASSALGTQYF. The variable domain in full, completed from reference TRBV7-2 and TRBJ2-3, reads GAGVSQSPSNKVTEKGKDVELRCDPISGHTALYWYRQSLGQGLEFLIYFQGNSAPDKSGLPSDRFSAERTGGSVSTLTIQRTQQEDSAVYLCASSALGTQYFGPGTRLTVL.

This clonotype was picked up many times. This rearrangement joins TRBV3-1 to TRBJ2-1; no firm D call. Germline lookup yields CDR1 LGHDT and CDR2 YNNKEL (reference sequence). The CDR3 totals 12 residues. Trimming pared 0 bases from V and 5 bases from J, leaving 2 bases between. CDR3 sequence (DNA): TGTGCCAGCAGCCAAGAGAACAATGAGCAGTTCTTC. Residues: CASSQENNEQFF.

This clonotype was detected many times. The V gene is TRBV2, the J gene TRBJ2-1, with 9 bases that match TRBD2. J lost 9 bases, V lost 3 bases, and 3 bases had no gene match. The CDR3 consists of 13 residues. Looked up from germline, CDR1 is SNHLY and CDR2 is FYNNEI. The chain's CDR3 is CASSEREGAEQFF. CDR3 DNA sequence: TGTGCCAGCAGTGAGCGGGAGGGCGCTGAGCAGTTCTTC.

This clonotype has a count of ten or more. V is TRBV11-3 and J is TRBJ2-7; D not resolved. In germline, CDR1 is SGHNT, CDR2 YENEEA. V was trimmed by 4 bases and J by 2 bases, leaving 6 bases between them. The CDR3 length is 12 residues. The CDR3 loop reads CASSSLPYEQYF. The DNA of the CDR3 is TGTGCCAGCAGCTCTCTACCCTACGAGCAGTACTTC.

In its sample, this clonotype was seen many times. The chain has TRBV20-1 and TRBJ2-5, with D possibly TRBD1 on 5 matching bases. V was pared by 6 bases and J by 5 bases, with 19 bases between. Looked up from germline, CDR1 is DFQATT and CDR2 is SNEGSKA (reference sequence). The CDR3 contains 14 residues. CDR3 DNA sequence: TGCAGTGCCCCTCCCGCACAGGTGAAGGAGACCCAGTACTTC. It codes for CSAPPAQVKETQYF.

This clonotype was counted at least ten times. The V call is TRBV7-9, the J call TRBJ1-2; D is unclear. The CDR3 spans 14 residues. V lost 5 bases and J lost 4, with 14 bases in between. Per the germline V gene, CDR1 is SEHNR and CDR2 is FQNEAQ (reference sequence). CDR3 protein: CASSPRAGPYGYTF. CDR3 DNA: TGTGCCAGCAGCCCTAGGGCGGGTCCCTATGGCTACACCTTC.

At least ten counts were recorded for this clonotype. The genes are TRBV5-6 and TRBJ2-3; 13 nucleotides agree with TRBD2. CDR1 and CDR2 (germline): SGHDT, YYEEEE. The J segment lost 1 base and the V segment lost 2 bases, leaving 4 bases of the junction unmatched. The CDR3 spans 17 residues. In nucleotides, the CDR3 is TGTGCCAGCAGCTTACTAGCGGGAGGGCCCGGCACAGATACGCAGTATTTT. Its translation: CASSLLAGGPGTDTQYF.

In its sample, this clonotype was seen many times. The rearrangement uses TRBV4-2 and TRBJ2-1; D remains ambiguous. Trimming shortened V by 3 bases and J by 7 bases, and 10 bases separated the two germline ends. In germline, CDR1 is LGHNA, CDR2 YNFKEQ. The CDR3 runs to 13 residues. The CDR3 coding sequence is TGTGCCAGCAGCCAGCCGGATGGGAATGAGCAGTTCTTC. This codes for CASSQPDGNEQFF.

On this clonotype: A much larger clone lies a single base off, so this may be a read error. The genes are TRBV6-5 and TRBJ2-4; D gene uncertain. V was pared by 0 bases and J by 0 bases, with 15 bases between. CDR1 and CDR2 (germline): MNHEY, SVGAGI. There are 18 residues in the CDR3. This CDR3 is CASSYSIGIRLAKNIQYF. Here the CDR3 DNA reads TGTGCCAGCAGTTACTCGATAGGGATTAGACTAGCCAAAAACATTCAGTACTTC.

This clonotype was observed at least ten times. The CDR3 DNA reads as TGTGCCAGCAGTTTATCGAAGCGGGAGGGCCGCACCGGGGAGCTGTTTTTT. Protein sequence: CASSLSKREGRTGELFF. The rearrangement links TRBV27 to TRBJ2-2, with TRBD2 matching over 10 bases. The CDR3 loop spans 17 amino acids. The germline V gene encodes CDR1 MNHEY and CDR2 SMNVEV (reference sequence). V dropped 0 bases and J dropped 4; count of bases not matched to a gene: 5.

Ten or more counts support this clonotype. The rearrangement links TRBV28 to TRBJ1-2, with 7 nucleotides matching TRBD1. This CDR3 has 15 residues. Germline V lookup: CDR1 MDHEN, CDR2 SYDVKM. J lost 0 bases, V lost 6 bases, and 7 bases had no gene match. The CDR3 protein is CASSRRQGANYGYTF. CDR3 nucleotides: TGTGCCAGCAGCCGGAGACAGGGAGCTAACTATGGCTACACCTTC.

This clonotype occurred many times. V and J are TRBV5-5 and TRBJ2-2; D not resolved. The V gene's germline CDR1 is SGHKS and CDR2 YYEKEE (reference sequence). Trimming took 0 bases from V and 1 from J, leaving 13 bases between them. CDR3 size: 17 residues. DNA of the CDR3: TGTGCCAGCAGCTTGGGGTTCAGTACGGGGAACACCGGGGAGCTGTTTTTT. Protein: CASSLGFSTGNTGELFF. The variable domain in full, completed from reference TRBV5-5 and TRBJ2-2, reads DAGVTQSPTHLIKTRGQQVTLRCSPISGHKSVSWYQQVLGQGPQFIFQYYEKEERGRGNFPDRFSARQFPNYSSELNVNALLLGDSALYLCASSLGFSTGNTGELFFGEGSRLTVL.

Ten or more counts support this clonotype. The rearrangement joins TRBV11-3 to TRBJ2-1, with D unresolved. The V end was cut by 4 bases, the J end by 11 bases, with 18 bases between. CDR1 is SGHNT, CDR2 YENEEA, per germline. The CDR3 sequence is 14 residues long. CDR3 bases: TGTGCCAGCAGCTCTCTTTCCCTCGACGGGCAGCAGTTCTTC. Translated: CASSSLSLDGQQFF.

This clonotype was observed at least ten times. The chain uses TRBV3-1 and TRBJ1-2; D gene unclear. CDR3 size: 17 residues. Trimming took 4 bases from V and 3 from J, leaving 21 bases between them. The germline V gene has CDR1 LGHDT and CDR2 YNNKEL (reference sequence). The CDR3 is CASSPSLRAGPYYGYTF. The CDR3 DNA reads TGTGCCAGCAGCCCTTCCCTGCGGGCAGGCCCCTACTATGGCTACACCTTC. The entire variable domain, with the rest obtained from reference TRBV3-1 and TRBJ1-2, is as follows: DTAVSQTPKYLVTQMGNDKSIKCEQNLGHDTMYWYKQDSKKFLKIMFSYNNKELIINETVPNRFSPKSPDKAHLNLHINSLELGDSAVYFCASSPSLRAGPYYGYTFGSGTRLTVV.

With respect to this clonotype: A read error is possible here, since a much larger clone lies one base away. The CDR3 nucleotides read TGTGCCAGCAGTTACTCAGGGGCCTCTGGAAACACCATATATTTT. This encodes CASSYSGASGNTIYF. V is TRBV6-6 and J is TRBJ1-3, with D perhaps matching TRBD1 (5 bases). V shed 0 bases and J shed 0 bases, with 6 bases lying between them. CDR1 MNHNY and CDR2 SVGAGI come from the germline V gene (reference sequence). CDR3 size: 15 residues.

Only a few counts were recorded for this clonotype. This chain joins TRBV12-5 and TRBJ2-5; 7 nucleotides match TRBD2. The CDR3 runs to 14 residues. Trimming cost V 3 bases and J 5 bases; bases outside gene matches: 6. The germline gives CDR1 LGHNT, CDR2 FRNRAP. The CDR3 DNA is TGTGCTAGTGGTTTATTGGGGGGGGGGGAGACCCAGTACTTC. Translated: CASGLLGGGETQYF.

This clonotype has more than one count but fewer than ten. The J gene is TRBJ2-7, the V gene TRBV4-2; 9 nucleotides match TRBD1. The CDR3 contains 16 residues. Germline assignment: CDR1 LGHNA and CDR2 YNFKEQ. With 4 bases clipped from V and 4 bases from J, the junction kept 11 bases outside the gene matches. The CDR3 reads CASSPSGGQGPYEQYF. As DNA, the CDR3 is TGTGCCAGCAGCCCCTCAGGGGGACAGGGACCATACGAGCAGTACTTC.

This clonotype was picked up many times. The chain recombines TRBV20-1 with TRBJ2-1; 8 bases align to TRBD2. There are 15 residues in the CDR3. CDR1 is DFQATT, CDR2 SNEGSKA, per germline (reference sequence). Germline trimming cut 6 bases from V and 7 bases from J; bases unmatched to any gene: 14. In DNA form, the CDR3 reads TGCAGTGCGGCGGACCGGAGCGGGAGTAAGAATGAGCAGTTCTTC. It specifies CSAADRSGSKNEQFF.

CDR3 amino acids: CASRGGGFSTGELFF. The CDR3 DNA reads TGTGCCAGTAGAGGCGGGGGGTTTTCCACCGGGGAGCTGTTTTTT. The V call is TRBV19, the J call TRBJ2-2, with 8 nucleotides matching TRBD2. The V segment lost 6 bases and the J segment 4 bases; nucleotides outside the gene matches: 7. Germline V lookup: CDR1 LNHDA, CDR2 SQIVND (reference sequence). The CDR3 is made up of 15 amino acids.

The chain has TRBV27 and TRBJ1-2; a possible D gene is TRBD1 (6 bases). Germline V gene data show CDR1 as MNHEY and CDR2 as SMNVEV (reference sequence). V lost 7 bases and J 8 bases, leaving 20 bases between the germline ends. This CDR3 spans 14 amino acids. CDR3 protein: CASKPLGGRGGYTF. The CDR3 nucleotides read TGTGCCAGCAAACCTTTAGGGGGGCGCGGCGGCTACACCTTC.

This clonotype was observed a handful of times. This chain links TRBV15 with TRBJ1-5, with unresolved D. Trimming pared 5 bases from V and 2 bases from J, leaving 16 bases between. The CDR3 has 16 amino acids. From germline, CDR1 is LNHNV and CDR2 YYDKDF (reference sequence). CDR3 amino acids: CATSGRLGLGNQPQHF. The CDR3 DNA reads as TGTGCCACCAGCGGTCGACTTGGGCTGGGCAATCAGCCCCAGCATTTT. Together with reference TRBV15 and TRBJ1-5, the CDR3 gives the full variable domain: DAMVIQNPRYQVTQFGKPVTLSCSQTLNHNVMYWYQQKSSQAPKLLFHYYDKDFNNEADTPDNFQSRRPNTSFCFLDIRSPGLGDTAMYLCATSGRLGLGNQPQHFGDGTRLSIL.

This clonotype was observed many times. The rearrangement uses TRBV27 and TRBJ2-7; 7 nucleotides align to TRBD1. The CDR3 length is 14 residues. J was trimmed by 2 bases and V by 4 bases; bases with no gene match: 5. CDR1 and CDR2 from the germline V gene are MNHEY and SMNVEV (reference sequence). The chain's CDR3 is CASSSRGQPYEQYF. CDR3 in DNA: TGTGCCAGCAGTTCCAGGGGACAGCCCTACGAGCAGTACTTC.